This TCR beta chain was retrieved from a study of T cells in Graves' hyperthyroidism and ophthalmopathy (dated by TCRdb to between 2018 and 2020). For the study in its entirety: Peripheral blood samples were taken at the time of initial diagnosis, prior to any treatment. Prospective prediction of ophthalmopathy was tested in an independent validation cohort consisting of 18 to 20 hyperthyroidism patients and some 16 patients who later progressed to ophthalmopathy. According to the paper, TCR Vbeta CDR3 sequencing was carried out on approximately 140 peripheral blood samples, which came from more than 40 ophthalmopathy, approximately 78 hyperthyroidism and roughly 17 progressor patients. To identify TCR V-J signatures that set the groups apart, the researchers used a discovery cohort of 100 patients, made up of approximately 43 with Graves' ophthalmopathy and 57 with stable Graves' hyperthyroidism. Thyroid tissue and blood T-cell repertoires from roughly six Graves' hyperthyroidism patients were also compared in the study. For training and testing, the approximately 97 patients in the discovery cohort were randomly divided in a 7:3 ratio. Following sampling, methimazole starting at 30 mg daily was given to hyperthyroidism patients, and high-dose intravenous methylprednisolone was given to ophthalmopathy patients. Study-wide findings and limitations: No statistical method was used to set the sample size in advance, and investigators knew the group allocation. A 13 V-J signature model separated ophthalmopathy from stable hyperthyroidism, with 87.88% sensitivity and just under 84% specificity in cross-validation and 80%/75% in testing. Most expanded thyroid clonotypes (frequency above 0.001) were also detected in blood, a finding suggesting that blood repertoires may reflect thyroid immune responses. In validation, the model predicted progression to ophthalmopathy a median of about 6 months before onset, with approximately 68% sensitivity and about 75% specificity.

CDR1 and CDR2 are drawn from the germline V gene: MNHEY, SVGEGT. Measured from the cysteine to the phenylalanine, the CDR3 is 17 residues long. Of the read, only the CDR3 DNA is kept; its 51 bases are in frame from base 1. Germline trimming: 10 bases from V, 3 bases from J; junction bases outside gene matches: 17. The table lists this clonotype with a few counts. It has no known antigen specificity. Base qualities are not recorded, but no much larger clone differs from it by a single base. Moderately to severely active disease, a Clinical Activity Score of at least 3, a NOSPECS grade of at least 4, and a duration under 3 months were present in ophthalmopathy patients. Exclusion was applied to patients with uncontrolled infections, other autoimmune diseases, pregnancy or lactation. Diagnoses were established on the basis of clinical symptoms, serum thyroxine and TRAb, thyroid ultrasound, and orbital computed tomography. Ficoll-Paque density gradient centrifugation was used to isolate PBMCs from under 11 ml of fresh peripheral blood. Total RNA was extracted using Trizol reagent, and RNA quality was assessed on an Agilent 2100 Bioanalyzer.

The TCR beta CDR3 regions were amplified from RNA transcripts. The TCR CDR3 was subjected to a first round of RT-PCR using the HTBI primer set and the Qiagen OneStep RT-PCR kit. Libraries were constructed in a second round of multiplex PCR, after which size selection and purification were carried out. Libraries were sequenced paired-end with 100 bp reads on an Illumina HiSeq2000. The original pipeline was this. SOAPnuke was used to process the raw data, removing reads that contained adapters or uncalled bases, had a mean Phred below 15, or lacked an exact match to the constant primer or identifier. High-quality paired reads were merged with COPE v1.2.5, and unique nucleotide sequences were defined as clonotypes. Clonotypes were aligned to IMGT TRBV, TRBD and TRBJ reference segments using MiTCR v1.1. Only V-J combinations with frequency above 0.0001, covering roughly 99% of repertoires, were analysed. A TCS score was defined as the ratio of F50 (clonal expansion) to E x V (chaos), with BLOSUM62-based TCRdist applied between CDR3 peptides within each V-J. Welch's t-statistics and random forest reduced just over 500 V-J features to under 15, which were used in a naive Bayes classifier (R e1071). The Morisita-Horn index was used to measure how similar the thyroid and blood repertoires were. TCRdb itself trimmed the public reads at Q25 with fastp, ran MiXCR and retained productive beta chains. Each entry is one CDR3 protein sequence, shown with its most common DNA and genes. The V and J calls and clone size come from TCRdb's table, not from the authors' own analysis. The sample table records 600,000 to 700,000 distinct CDR3 sequences; about 14% of these occur just once. The ten biggest clones cover around 4.5% of the sample.

The chain couples TRBV6-2 or TRBV6-3 to TRBJ2-2; 7 middle bases align to TRBD1. The sample was blood. This receptor was obtained from a woman between 35 and 50 years old with Graves' ophthalmopathy. The sequence in DNA is TGTGCCATCAGGAGAAAGAACAGGGGTCTAGACACCGGGGAGCTGTTTTTT. Its protein product is CAIRRKNRGLDTGELFF.